These 27 T cell receptor beta chains came from one sample sequenced in a study of blood T cell repertoires in COVID-19. Using immunoSEQ multiplex PCR, the repertoire was profiled, and TCRdb retains in-frame clones only, with some absent. The sample carries over 90,000 clones, approximately 90% recorded once. Material: peripheral blood. These receptors all stem from a man in his fifties in a cohort sampled during active COVID-19.

The genes are TRBV6-2 or TRBV6-3 and TRBJ1-2, with TRBD1 matching 7 bases. There are 16 residues in the CDR3. Per the germline V gene, CDR1 is MNHEY and CDR2 is SVGEGT. With V trimmed by 1 base and J by 1 base, 6 bases remained unmatched. CDR3 in DNA: TGTGCCAGCAGTTACTGGTCCGGGACAGATAACTATGGCTACACCTTC. As protein: CASSYWSGTDNYGYTF.

This chain connects TRBV3-1 (or the pseudogene TRBV3-2) to TRBJ2-1, with 13 bases fitting TRBD2. This CDR3 region has 15 residues. CDR1 and CDR2 from the germline V gene are LGHDT and YNNKEL (reference sequence). Trimming removed 3 bases from V and 4 bases from J; junction bases left unmatched: 0. This CDR3 reads CASSQTSGGYNEQFF. Here the CDR3 DNA reads TGTGCCAGCAGCCAGACTAGCGGGGGGTACAATGAGCAGTTCTTC.

This chain connects TRBV10-3 to TRBJ2-2; the D gene is possibly TRBD1 (6 bases). Trimming took off 9 bases at V and 0 bases at J, with 11 bases between the two ends. CDR3 length: 14 amino acids. Germline values: CDR1 ENHRY, CDR2 SYGVKD. The CDR3 DNA reads TGTGCCATAGGGACACATTCGAACACCGGGGAGCTGTTTTTT. This translates into CAIGTHSNTGELFF.

The chain recombines TRBV7-2 with TRBJ2-1, with 8 nucleotides matching TRBD1. The V and J ends lost 2 bases and 7 bases, in that order; junction bases with no gene match: 10. Germline V gene sequence: CDR1 SGHTA, CDR2 FQGNSA. This CDR3 region has 16 residues. The CDR3 bases are TGTGCCAGCAGCTTAAGTTTGGGGACAGGATTAAATGAGCAGTTCTTC. Protein sequence: CASSLSLGTGLNEQFF.

The rearrangement links TRBV19 to TRBJ2-5; 12 nucleotides align to TRBD2. Losses at the gene ends were 5 bases for V and 1 base for J; bases not matched to a gene: 5. CDR1 and CDR2 from the germline V gene are LNHDA and SQIVND (reference sequence). The CDR3 spans 16 residues. For the CDR3, the DNA is TGTGCCAGTAGTCCAGGACTAGCGGGATTCCAAGAGACCCAGTACTTC. It translates to CASSPGLAGFQETQYF.

The CDR3: CASSLKGGAPRTQYF. The CDR3 DNA follows: TGTGCCAGCAGTTTAAAGGGGGGGGCCCCACGCACGCAGTATTTT. This chain uses TRBV27 with TRBJ2-3; TRBD2 might be the D (7 bases). The CDR3 sequence is 15 residues long. Germline CDR1 and CDR2: MNHEY and SMNVEV (reference sequence). V lost 2 bases and J lost 9, with 18 bases in between.

The rearrangement uses TRBV6-5 and TRBJ1-5; 8 bases map to TRBD1. CDR3 length equals 14 residues. The trim removed 8 bases at V and 3 bases at J, leaving 6 bases unmatched. Germline-derived CDR1 and CDR2 are MNHEY and SVGAGI. The chain's CDR3 is CASSDRAPNQPQHF. In DNA, the CDR3 is TGTGCCAGCTCGGACAGGGCCCCCAATCAGCCCCAGCATTTT.

The chain recombines TRBV28 with TRBJ1-2; the match to TRBD1 covers 7 bases. V lost 5 bases and J lost 4; bases outside the gene matches: 16. From germline, CDR1 is MDHEN and CDR2 SYDVKM. This CDR3 region has 17 residues. Written as DNA, the CDR3 is TGTGCCAGCAGTCCTCCGACCGCACAGGGGTTGACCTATGGCTACACCTTC. Protein sequence: CASSPPTAQGLTYGYTF.

The V and J genes are TRBV6-2 or TRBV6-3 and TRBJ2-3, with 8 bases that match TRBD1. The germline gives CDR1 MNHEY, CDR2 SVGEGT. This CDR3 spans 17 amino acids. V lost 2 bases, J lost 8 bases, and 15 bases stayed unmatched. The CDR3 is CASSYPGTGAQSGTQYF. The CDR3 DNA reads as TGTGCCAGCAGTTACCCCGGGACAGGAGCCCAGAGCGGTACGCAGTATTTT.

Only a few counts were recorded for this clone. The chain couples TRBV6-1 to TRBJ2-5; 8 bases fit TRBD1. The CDR3 loop spans 14 amino acids. In germline, CDR1 is MNHNS, CDR2 SASEGT. Trimming at V came to 1 base and at J to 6 bases, leaving 4 bases not matched to a gene. CDR3 coding DNA: TGTGCCAGCAGTGAAGACCAGGGGGCGAAGACCCAGTACTTC. This translates into CASSEDQGAKTQYF.

CDR3 sequence: CASSERSRLNYGYTF. The CDR3, as DNA: TGTGCCAGCAGCGAGCGGAGCCGACTTAACTATGGCTACACCTTC. The chain couples TRBV5-4 to TRBJ1-2; D is unresolved. The length of the CDR3 is 15 residues. Per the germline V gene, CDR1 is SGHNT and CDR2 is YYREEE (reference sequence). Trimming cost V 4 bases and J 1 base, with 14 bases left between them.

This clone showed up just once. The chain carries TRBV6-2 or TRBV6-3 and TRBJ1-5; 9 bases are shared with TRBD1. CDR3 size: 15 residues. V was pared by 4 bases and J by 6 bases, with 7 bases of the junction left unmatched. Germline CDR1 reads MNHEY; CDR2 reads SVGEGT. CDR3 DNA sequence: TGTGCCAGCAGTTTGGGACAGGGATATCGTCAGCCCCAGCATTTT. Translating gives CASSLGQGYRQPQHF.

The chain couples TRBV6-1 to TRBJ2-1, with TRBD2 matching 11 bases. V lost 2 bases, J lost 3 bases, and 6 bases stayed unmatched. From germline, CDR1 is MNHNS and CDR2 SASEGT. The length of the CDR3 is 17 residues. CDR3 nucleotide sequence: TGTGCCAGCAGTGAACGCCGGACTAGCGGGTTCTACAATGAGCAGTTCTTC. This sequence encodes CASSERRTSGFYNEQFF.

The CDR3 DNA reads TGCGCCAGCAGCCAAGGGACAAATGCTAACTATGGCTACACCTTC. This sequence encodes CASSQGTNANYGYTF. The chain employs TRBV4-3 and TRBJ1-2, with D possibly TRBD1 on 5 matching bases. The CDR3 runs 15 residues. Germline loops: CDR1 LGHNA, CDR2 YSLEER. The V end was cut by 1 base, the J end by 0 bases, with 9 bases between.

Written as DNA, the CDR3 is TGTGCCAGTAGTATTTGGTCGGGACTAGCGGGGCTCCAAGAGACCCAGTACTTC. This sequence encodes CASSIWSGLAGLQETQYF. This chain links TRBV19 with TRBJ2-5; TRBD2 matches 13 bases. V dropped 3 bases and J dropped 1; count of bases not matched to a gene: 8. The CDR3 has 18 residues. Germline V gives CDR1 LNHDA, CDR2 SQIVND (reference sequence).

J is TRBJ2-5 and V is TRBV9; the match to TRBD2 covers 10 bases. J lost 5 bases, V lost 3 bases, and 10 bases had no gene match. The CDR3 loop spans 16 amino acids. Germline lookup yields CDR1 SGDLS and CDR2 YYNGEE. CDR3 sequence reads: CASSARTSGRRETQYF. In nucleotides, the CDR3 is TGTGCCAGCAGCGCCCGGACTAGCGGTCGAAGGGAGACCCAGTACTTC.

The chain has TRBV7-2 and TRBJ1-5; a weak D match, TRBD1 (5 bases). V was pared by 5 bases and J by 3 bases, with 17 bases between. From germline, CDR1 is SGHTA and CDR2 FQGNSA. CDR3 length equals 16 residues. The CDR3 here is CASSPHGGGANQPQHF. The CDR3 DNA sequence: TGTGCCAGCAGCCCCCATGGGGGGGGAGCCAATCAGCCCCAGCATTTT.

This clone was seen more than once but under ten times. The chain employs TRBV27 and TRBJ2-1, with 8 bases matching TRBD1. This CDR3 has 15 residues. The germline CDR1 and CDR2 sequences are MNHEY and SMNVEV (reference sequence). Losses at the gene ends were 5 bases for V and 8 bases for J; bases not matched to a gene: 11. The CDR3 here is CASSRRQGPRHEQFF. The CDR3, as DNA: TGTGCCAGCAGTAGAAGACAGGGGCCCCGGCATGAGCAGTTCTTC.

The V call is TRBV14, the J call TRBJ1-2; TRBD1 might be the D (5 bases). Germline V gene sequence: CDR1 SGHDN, CDR2 FVKESK. V lost 2 bases, J lost 4 bases, and 17 bases lay in between. The CDR3 is made up of 16 amino acids. CDR3 nucleotide sequence: TGTGCCAGCAGCCAACCGGGGCAGGGAGGGGCCTATGGCTACACCTTC. Translating it yields CASSQPGQGGAYGYTF.

This chain connects TRBV27 to TRBJ2-1; perhaps TRBD2 as D (7 bases). V gave up 8 bases and J gave up 8 bases, with 25 bases separating them. The germline V gene encodes CDR1 MNHEY and CDR2 SMNVEV (reference sequence). The CDR3 runs to 16 residues. The CDR3 reads CASGGRAGAYLDEQFF. For the CDR3, the DNA is TGTGCCAGCGGGGGAAGGGCGGGGGCATACTTAGATGAGCAGTTCTTC.

V usage is TRBV2 and J usage is TRBJ2-2, with a weak D call TRBD2 (6 bases). Trimming removed 7 bases from V and 7 bases from J, with 16 bases in between. In germline, CDR1 is SNHLY, CDR2 FYNNEI. The CDR3 sequence is 14 residues long. CDR3 protein: CASNPTSPGGELFF. In DNA, the CDR3 is TGTGCCAGCAACCCGACTAGTCCGGGCGGGGAGCTGTTTTTT. Full variable domain (rest looked up from reference TRBV2 and TRBJ2-2): EPEVTQTPSHQVTQMGQEVILRCVPISNHLYFYWYRQILGQKVEFLVSFYNNEISEKSEIFDDQFSVERPDGSNFTLKIRSTKLEDSAMYFCASNPTSPGGELFFGEGSRLTVL.

The chain has TRBV7-6 and TRBJ2-1, with D perhaps TRBD1 (5 bases). This CDR3 is built from 15 residues. Germline CDR1 and CDR2: SGHVS and FNYEAQ. The V gene lost 5 bases and the J gene lost 8 bases, with 19 bases spanning the gap. CDR3 region: CASSALGARTYEQFF. The CDR3, as DNA: TGTGCCAGCAGCGCCCTAGGGGCACGGACCTATGAGCAGTTCTTC.

The V call is TRBV3-1 (or the pseudogene TRBV3-2), the J call TRBJ1-4; D is unresolved. Germline CDR1 LGHDT, CDR2 YNNKEL (reference sequence). V was cut by 1 base and J by 7 bases, with 10 bases left in between. This CDR3 contains 14 residues. CDR3 residues: CASSQVGGSEKLFF. CDR3 DNA sequence: TGTGCCAGCAGCCAAGTGGGCGGGAGTGAAAAACTGTTTTTT.

This chain links TRBV5-4 with TRBJ2-3; possible D gene TRBD2, 5 bases. Trimming pared 2 bases from V and 0 bases from J, leaving 13 bases between. CDR1 is SGHNT and CDR2 is YYREEE in the germline V gene (reference sequence). This CDR3 has 16 amino acids. This chain's CDR3 is CASSLGQRHSTDTQYF. CDR3 sequence (DNA): TGTGCCAGCAGCTTAGGCCAGCGGCATAGCACAGATACGCAGTATTTT.

CDR3 protein: CASSFGTALYEQYF. CDR3 DNA: TGCGCCAGCAGCTTCGGGACAGCCCTTTACGAGCAGTACTTC. This rearrangement joins TRBV5-1 to TRBJ2-7, with TRBD1 matching 7 bases. Per the germline V gene, CDR1 is SGHRS and CDR2 is YFSETQ. J gave up 4 bases and V 2 bases, and 6 bases lay outside the gene matches. The CDR3 runs to 14 residues.

This chain joins TRBV19 and TRBJ1-2; D might be TRBD1 (6 bases). The V gene lost 0 bases and the J gene lost 6 bases, with 17 bases spanning the gap. CDR3 length: 16 residues. In germline, CDR1 is LNHDA, CDR2 SQIVND (reference sequence). The CDR3 bases are TGTGCCAGTAGTATAGATCCCACAGGGCCAAGGGATGGCTACACCTTC. It specifies CASSIDPTGPRDGYTF.

V gene TRBV18 combines with J gene TRBJ2-7; D is unclear. V was pared by 2 bases and J by 5 bases, with 4 bases between. The CDR3 runs 11 residues. Germline V lookup: CDR1 KGHSH, CDR2 LQKENI. This chain's CDR3 is CASSPGHEQYV. The CDR3 nucleotides read TGTGCCAGCTCACCAGGGCACGAGCAGTACGTC.